This record looks at one T cell receptor beta chain sequence and its context. These data come from a study of blood T cell repertoires in COVID-19. About the study: Collection of acute and convalescent COVID-19 samples took place in the United States, Italy and Spain. The analysed material was cDNA or gDNA that came from T cells, B-cell-depleted T cells, or PBMCs.

Study processing details: Counts of nucleated cells, estimated from reference gene primer amplification, were obtained. Sequencing used immunoSEQ multiplex PCR; TCRdb keeps in-frame clones, though not all of them. That table supplies the V and J calls and clone size; D and trimming were determined from the DNA. Here the sample spans roughly 34,000 clones, roughly 91% being singletons. Germline CDR1 and CDR2: SEHNR and FQNEAQ (reference sequence). The CDR3 consists of 14 residues. The V gene lost 4 bases and the J gene lost 2 bases, with 9 bases spanning the gap. Sequencing input: peripheral blood. This sequence originates from a man aged 80 or over with acute or convalescent COVID-19. The chain has TRBV7-9 and TRBJ1-3; D unclear. CDR3 amino acids: CASSSQVAGNTIYF. DNA of the CDR3: TGTGCCAGCAGCTCTCAGGTGGCTGGAAACACCATATATTTT.